The 24 T cell receptor beta chains below all came from one sample that was sequenced in a study of CD8 T cells in Susac syndrome. It was with random hexamers that about 0.45 to 1 ug RNA was reverse transcribed. TCRdb reprocessed the immunoSEQ multiplex PCR reads with MiXCR, giving one entry per CDR3 protein. This sample has about 240,000 distinct CDR3 sequences, with 90% to 96% found just once. The sample comprised CD4+ T cells from PBMCs. The receptors were sampled from a human donor with Susac syndrome.

The J gene is TRBJ2-7, the V gene TRBV7-9; D gene uncertain. Trimming left V 1 base short and J 0 bases short, with 10 bases between. The CDR3 consists of 15 residues. Germline V gene sequence: CDR1 SEHNR, CDR2 FQNEAQ (reference sequence). CDR3 sequence reads: CASSLERASSYEQYF. The DNA of the CDR3 is TGTGCCAGCAGCTTAGAAAGGGCTAGCTCCTACGAGCAGTACTTC.

Comments on this clonotype: Germline is not matched at one junction end, which may reflect a read error. This rearrangement joins TRBV29-1 to TRBJ1-2; D gene uncertain. From germline, CDR1 is SQVTM and CDR2 ANQGSEA. The CDR3 covers 10 residues. CDR3 coding DNA: TGCAGCGTTGTATTAACTGGCTACATCTTC. Its translation: CSVVLTGYIF.

This chain connects TRBV29-1 to TRBJ1-1, with 10 bases fitting TRBD1. The germline V gene encodes CDR1 SQVTM and CDR2 ANQGSEA. Trimming took 7 bases from V and 6 from J; bases not matched to a gene: 8. This CDR3 has 13 residues. The CDR3 here is CSAPGQGRSEAFF. CDR3 bases: TGCAGCGCCCCGGGACAGGGGAGGTCTGAAGCTTTCTTT.

The rearrangement uses TRBV18 and TRBJ1-4; 9 bases line up with TRBD1. Germline V gene sequence: CDR1 KGHSH, CDR2 LQKENI. This CDR3 comprises 16 residues. V was clipped by 6 bases and J by 4 bases; unmatched bases: 9. For the CDR3, the DNA is TGTGCCAGCTCTCGGATCGGGACAGGGAGTAATGAAAAACTGTTTTTT. Its protein is CASSRIGTGSNEKLFF.

V usage is TRBV12-3 or TRBV12-4 and J usage is TRBJ2-3; 10 bases line up with TRBD2. CDR3 length equals 18 residues. Germline trimming cut 6 bases from V and 2 bases from J; bases unmatched to any gene: 14. The CDR3 nucleotides are TGTGCCAGCAGCCCGCCCCTCCTAGCGGGGGCCGTCACAGATACGCAGTATTTT. This gives the protein CASSPPLLAGAVTDTQYF.

V and J are TRBV20-1 and TRBJ2-1, with D possibly being TRBD2 (5 bases). Germline V gives CDR1 DFQATT, CDR2 SNEGSKA (reference sequence). V was trimmed by 4 bases and J by 6 bases, leaving 10 bases between them. The CDR3 length is 12 residues. Written as DNA, the CDR3 is TGCAGTGCTACTTTCGGGATCAATGAGCAGTTCTTC. Translation: CSATFGINEQFF.

This chain connects TRBV5-1 to TRBJ1-1, with TRBD1 matching over 8 bases. CDR3 size: 14 residues. The germline V gene has CDR1 SGHRS and CDR2 YFSETQ. With V trimmed by 3 bases and J by 6 bases, 7 bases remained unmatched. This CDR3 reads CASSSDRGGPEAFF. For the CDR3, the DNA is TGCGCCAGCAGCTCAGACAGGGGAGGGCCTGAAGCTTTCTTT.

The chain uses TRBV16 and TRBJ1-1; 8 positions match TRBD1. The germline V gene has CDR1 KGHSY and CDR2 FQNENV. Trimming cost V 4 bases and J 7 bases; bases outside gene matches: 11. The CDR3 contains 15 residues. CDR3 region: CASSRFGQGAGEAFF. For the CDR3, the DNA is TGTGCCAGCAGCCGCTTTGGTCAGGGGGCCGGTGAAGCTTTCTTT.

The chain links TRBV27 to TRBJ2-3; D is unresolved. The CDR3 length is 14 residues. With 6 bases removed from V and 0 bases from J, the gap between germline ends came to 10 bases. Per the germline V gene, CDR1 is MNHEY and CDR2 is SMNVEV (reference sequence). This chain's CDR3 is CASRTEFSTDTQYF. The CDR3 region has the DNA TGTGCCAGCAGAACGGAATTTAGCACAGATACGCAGTATTTT.

CDR3 amino acids: CSALRTSGSRDTQYF. CDR3 bases: TGCAGTGCTTTGCGGACTAGCGGGAGTCGAGATACGCAGTATTTT. The chain recombines TRBV20-1 with TRBJ2-3; 13 bases are a match to TRBD2. This CDR3 has 15 residues. With 5 bases clipped from V and 5 bases from J, the junction kept 7 bases outside the gene matches. The germline CDR1 and CDR2 sequences are DFQATT and SNEGSKA (reference sequence).

This chain links TRBV12-3 or TRBV12-4 with TRBJ2-7; D unclear. The CDR3 runs to 12 residues. V gave up 3 bases and J gave up 6 bases, with 9 bases separating them. The CDR3: CASSFSWSEQYF. Written as DNA, the CDR3 is TGTGCCAGCAGTTTTTCGTGGAGCGAGCAGTACTTC.

The V call is TRBV28, the J call TRBJ2-7, with a weak D call TRBD1 (6 bases). Germline V gives CDR1 MDHEN, CDR2 SYDVKM. Trimming shortened V by 10 bases and J by 3 bases, and 16 bases separated the two germline ends. The CDR3 runs to 13 residues. CDR3 coding DNA: TGTGCCATTCAACTTGGACAGCGCTACGAGCAGTACTTC. Protein: CAIQLGQRYEQYF.

The chain links TRBV29-1 to TRBJ1-1; D is perhaps TRBD1 (5 bases). CDR1 and CDR2 from the germline V gene are SQVTM and ANQGSEA. V was shortened by 6 bases and J by 0 bases, with 14 bases between the two germline ends. CDR3 length: 14 residues. Here the CDR3 DNA reads TGCAGCGTCTCCCGTGAGACAGTGAACACTGAAGCTTTCTTT. Protein: CSVSRETVNTEAFF.

This chain joins TRBV11-1 and TRBJ2-1, with D perhaps TRBD1 or TRBD2 (6 bases each). CDR1 SGHAT and CDR2 FQDESV come from the germline V gene (reference sequence). V dropped 5 bases and J dropped 4 bases, with 18 bases sitting between them. CDR3 length equals 16 residues. This CDR3 reads CASSQQRGRRYNEQFF. The CDR3 region has the DNA TGTGCCAGCAGCCAACAAAGGGGGAGGCGGTACAATGAGCAGTTCTTC.

This chain uses TRBV2 with TRBJ1-5; TRBD1 matches 7 bases. Germline-derived CDR1 and CDR2 are SNHLY and FYNNEI. The CDR3 loop spans 14 amino acids. V shed 6 bases and J 5 bases; nucleotides not matched to a gene: 7. CDR3 in amino acids: CASSDRQGYQPQHF. The CDR3 DNA sequence: TGTGCCAGCAGCGACCGACAGGGCTATCAGCCCCAGCATTTT.

This clonotype has only one observation. The chain has TRBV7-6 and TRBJ1-2, with 8 bases aligning to TRBD1. The ends lost 5 bases at V and 1 base at J; junction bases unmatched: 6. CDR1 is SGHVS, CDR2 FNYEAQ, per germline. The CDR3 sequence is 15 residues long. The CDR3 nucleotides read TGTGCCAGCAGCCTTAGCGGACAGGGTAACTATGGCTACACCTTC. Protein product: CASSLSGQGNYGYTF. The full variable domain, in which reference TRBV7-6 and TRBJ1-2 provide the parts outside the CDR3, is GAGVSQSPRYKVTKRGQDVALRCDPISGHVSLYWYRQALGQGPEFLTYFNYEAQQDKSGLPNDRFSAERPEGSISTLTIQRTEQRDSAMYRCASSLSGQGNYGYTFGSGTRLTVV.

The rearrangement uses TRBV24-1 and TRBJ2-5; D call uncertain. Trimming took 5 bases from V and 4 from J, leaving 4 bases between them. The CDR3 has 11 amino acids. In germline, CDR1 is KGHDR, CDR2 SFDVKD. CDR3 sequence reads: CATSGPETQYF. In nucleotides, the CDR3 is TGTGCCACCAGTGGACCAGAGACCCAGTACTTC.

The rearrangement links TRBV12-3 or TRBV12-4 to TRBJ2-1, with 8 bases aligning to TRBD2. Trimming took 7 bases from V and 5 from J; bases not matched to a gene: 13. The CDR3 contains 16 residues. Written as DNA, the CDR3 is TGTGCCAGCACCCTCGAGTTCCGGGAGGGCCACAATGAGCAGTTCTTC. Protein sequence: CASTLEFREGHNEQFF.

The gene calls are TRBV6-5 and TRBJ1-2, with D perhaps TRBD1 (6 bases). V dropped 6 bases and J dropped 6 bases, with 14 bases sitting between them. The CDR3 runs to 13 residues. Per germline, CDR1 MNHEY and CDR2 SVGAGI. This chain's CDR3 is CASSRTALDGYTF. CDR3 DNA sequence: TGTGCCAGCAGCCGGACAGCCCTCGATGGCTACACCTTC.

The CDR3 DNA sequence: TGTGCCAGCAGCCCTAATACAGGGGGGATCGAGACCCAGTACTTC. Encoded protein: CASSPNTGGIETQYF. The V gene is TRBV2, the J gene TRBJ2-5, with 8 nucleotides matching TRBD1. V lost 6 bases, J lost 5 bases, and 11 bases stayed unmatched. The CDR3 extends over 15 amino acids. Looked up from germline, CDR1 is SNHLY and CDR2 is FYNNEI.

The rearrangement uses TRBV20-1 and TRBJ2-3, with TRBD2 matching 7 bases. The J segment lost 2 bases and the V segment lost 5 bases, leaving 10 bases of the junction unmatched. The CDR3 contains 15 residues. CDR1 and CDR2 from the germline V gene are DFQATT and SNEGSKA (reference sequence). The CDR3 DNA sequence: TGCAGTGCTCTGACGGGGGGAGTGATCACAGATACGCAGTATTTT. Translation gives CSALTGGVITDTQYF.

This chain links TRBV28 with TRBJ2-5, with D uncertain. Germline assignment: CDR1 MDHEN and CDR2 SYDVKM. This CDR3 region has 14 residues. The V and J ends lost 3 bases and 2 bases respectively, with 10 bases between them. Here the CDR3 reads CASSFPGLQETQYF. The DNA of the CDR3 is TGTGCCAGCAGTTTCCCAGGTTTACAAGAGACCCAGTACTTC.

This clonotype was detected only once. V gene TRBV20-1 combines with J gene TRBJ1-2; D uncertain. Between the trimmed V and J ends, which lost 0 bases and 0 bases, there was a span of 14 bases. In germline, CDR1 is DFQATT, CDR2 SNEGSKA (reference sequence). This CDR3 spans 16 amino acids. Here the CDR3 DNA reads TGCAGTGCTAGAGAGGATGGGGATGGAGCTAACTATGGCTACACCTTC. This translates into CSAREDGDGANYGYTF.

This chain uses TRBV29-1 with TRBJ2-7, with 8 bases aligning to TRBD2. The CDR3 extends over 13 amino acids. CDR1 SQVTM and CDR2 ANQGSEA come from the germline V gene. J was trimmed by 3 bases and V by 5 bases; bases with no gene match: 6. The CDR3 DNA follows: TGCAGCGTTAGGGGTGCGGGGGGCTACGAGCAGTACTTC. Translating gives CSVRGAGGYEQYF.